This is a list of T cell receptor beta chains from one sample in a study of blood T cell repertoires in COVID-19. Sequencing used immunoSEQ multiplex PCR; TCRdb keeps in-frame clones, though not all of them. The data contain about 53,000 clones, approximately 80% of them singletons. Sequencing was done on a sample of peripheral blood. Receptors were obtained from a man in his 70s with active or convalescent COVID-19. Both conserved end residues are part of each CDR3. A D gene is named only where the DNA matches it firmly. Clone size is not always given. Where it is, it says once, few, many or a class for expanded clones.

NA	TRBV7-2	TRBD2	TRBJ2-7	TGTGCCAGCAGCGAATCTAGCGGGGGGGTTTACGAGCAGTACTTC	CASSESSGGVYEQYF
many	TRBV19	TRBD2	TRBJ2-3	TGTGCCAGTAGGGGGGCTAGCGGGAGTGATACGCAGTATTTT	CASRGASGSDTQYF
few	TRBV12-3/TRBV12-4	NA	TRBJ2-2	TGTGCCAGCATCATTAACACCGGGGAGCTGTTTTTT	CASIINTGELFF
NA	TRBV5-1	NA	TRBJ1-4	TGCGCCAGCAGCCGGCAGGGGCAGGGGGAAAAACTGTTTTTT	CASSRQGQGEKLFF
NA	TRBV3-1/TRBV3-2	NA	TRBJ1-1	TGTGCCAGCAGCCAAGATTCAGGGTTGAACACTGAAGCTTTCTTT	CASSQDSGLNTEAFF
NA	TRBV9	NA	TRBJ1-2	TGTGCCAGCAGCCGTTATACAGTCAACTATGGCTACACCTTC	CASSRYTVNYGYTF
few	TRBV19	TRBD1	TRBJ2-5	TGTGCCAGTAGAGAACAGGGGGCAGAGACCCAGTACTTC	CASREQGAETQYF
NA	TRBV24-1	TRBD2	TRBJ2-3	TGTGCCACCAGTGTTAGCGGGAGACTAGATACGCAGTATTTT	CATSVSGRLDTQYF
once	TRBV14	NA	TRBJ2-1	TGTGCCAGCAGCCGCATGCGGGGTTTTGAGGAGCAGTTCTTC	CASSRMRGFEEQFF
few	TRBV27	NA	TRBJ2-2	TGTGCCAGCAGCCGAACCGGGGCAGGGGAAGGTACCGGGGAGCTGTTTTTT	CASSRTGAGEGTGELFF
few	TRBV18	TRBD2	TRBJ2-7	TGTGCCAGCTCACCTTCCTTAGCGGGAGGGGAGGAGCAGTACTTC	CASSPSLAGGEEQYF
NA	TRBV7-2	TRBD1	TRBJ1-4	TGTGCCAGCAGCTTCAGCGACAGGGGCCATGAAAAACTGTTTTTT	CASSFSDRGHEKLFF
NA	TRBV3-1/TRBV3-2	TRBD2	TRBJ2-1	TGTGCCAGCAGCGTACTAGCGGGGGCCTACAATGAGCAGTTCTTC	CASSVLAGAYNEQFF
NA	TRBV7-9	NA	TRBJ2-3	TGTGCCAGCAGCTTTAGTTCGTCCGTCGGAGATACGCAGTATTTT	CASSFSSSVGDTQYF